This TCR beta chain came from a study of T cells in Graves' hyperthyroidism and ophthalmopathy. Study-level results: The model's output predicted ophthalmopathy at a median of roughly seven months prior to onset.

This clonotype came up once. The antigen is unknown. Amplified regions were TCR beta CDR3 sequences from RNA transcripts. HTBI primers drove first-round RT-PCR of the TCR CDR3. Via MiXCR, TCRdb re-called the multiplex PCR reads, giving one row per CDR3 protein. The profile shows around 800,000 distinct CDR3 sequences, over 35% of them singletons. An absence of ophthalmopathy progression within 18 months meant stable Graves' hyperthyroidism. Uncontrolled infection, other autoimmune disease, pregnancy and lactation each barred patients from inclusion. The study based diagnoses on clinical symptoms, serum thyroxine and TRAb, thyroid ultrasound and orbital computed tomography. The germline V gene has CDR1 SGHTA and CDR2 FQGNSA. The V and J ends lost 7 bases and 0 bases respectively, with 15 bases between them. This CDR3 spans 16 amino acids.

The sample taken for sequencing was blood. This rearrangement joins TRBV7-2 to TRBJ2-2; weak D call: TRBD2 (7 bases). The source of this sequence is a man aged 18 to 29 with Graves' hyperthyroidism. CDR3 nucleotide sequence: TGTGCCAGCAATCCCTGGCGGGGGCCGAACACCGGGGAGCTGTTTTTT. It yields the protein CASNPWRGPNTGELFF.